The 8 T cell receptor beta chains presented below share a single source sample, sequenced in a study of blood T cell repertoires in COVID-19. Clones were sequenced by immunoSEQ multiplex PCR, and TCRdb holds only the in-frame ones, with some missing. This sample has some 210,000 clones, with 75% to 90% found just once. Sequencing was carried out using peripheral blood. The receptor set was obtained from a woman aged 35 to 49 with acute or convalescent COVID-19.

This chain joins TRBV27 and TRBJ2-7, with D perhaps matching TRBD1 (6 bases). The germline V gene encodes CDR1 MNHEY and CDR2 SMNVEV (reference sequence). V was pared by 5 bases and J by 3 bases, with 11 bases between. The CDR3 is 13 amino acids. Here the CDR3 reads CASSLGQYYEQYV. CDR3 in DNA: TGTGCCAGCAGTCTCGGACAGTACTACGAGCAGTACGTC.

The chain couples TRBV18 to TRBJ1-6; unclear D gene. The CDR3 totals 14 residues. Germline CDR1 KGHSH, CDR2 LQKENI. The V end was cut by 3 bases, the J end by 6 bases, with 9 bases between. CDR3 in DNA: TGTGCCAGCTCACCCCAAGGCGGTAATTCACCCCTCCACTTT. Translating it yields CASSPQGGNSPLHF.

DNA of the CDR3: TGCGCCAGCAGCCAAGATAGCGGGAGGGATTCACCCCTCCACTTT. The encoded protein is CASSQDSGRDSPLHF. The rearrangement joins TRBV4-1 to TRBJ1-6, with D uncertain. Germline assignment: CDR1 MGHRA and CDR2 YSYEKL. V dropped 0 bases and J dropped 8 bases, with 11 bases sitting between them. This CDR3 spans 15 amino acids.

The genes are TRBV3-1 (or the pseudogene TRBV3-2) and TRBJ1-1, with D possibly matching TRBD1 (5 bases). V lost 2 bases and J 7 bases, leaving 11 bases between the germline ends. The germline V gene encodes CDR1 LGHDT and CDR2 YNNKEL (reference sequence). The length of the CDR3 is 13 residues. CDR3 DNA: TGTGCCAGCAGCCAAAACAATAGGGGTGAAGCTTTCTTT. Translated, it gives CASSQNNRGEAFF.

The chain joins TRBV29-1 to TRBJ1-4; D remains unclear. This CDR3 has 14 amino acids. Trimming took 5 bases from V and 3 from J, leaving 13 bases between them. CDR1 is SQVTM, CDR2 ANQGSEA, per germline. DNA for the CDR3: TGCAGCGTTATAACCGACACCTCTAATGAAAAACTGTTTTTT. Its translation is CSVITDTSNEKLFF.

This sequence joins TRBV2 and TRBJ2-3; D not resolved. V was shortened by 3 bases and J by 4 bases, with 5 bases between the two germline ends. Germline CDR1 and CDR2: SNHLY and FYNNEI. The CDR3 is 12 residues long. CDR3 nucleotides: TGTGCCAGCAGTGAGGCTTCAGATACGCAGTATTTT. It encodes CASSEASDTQYF.

CDR3 sequence: CASSLYGGIVADTQYF. The CDR3 coding sequence is TGTGCCAGCAGTTTATACGGGGGTATAGTCGCAGATACGCAGTATTTT. The gene calls are TRBV27 and TRBJ2-3, with a tentative D call TRBD2 (6 bases). This CDR3 contains 16 residues. With 1 base removed from V and 4 bases from J, the gap between germline ends came to 15 bases. Germline CDR1 is MNHEY and CDR2 is SMNVEV (reference sequence).

This clone was counted a single time. The chain couples TRBV30 to TRBJ1-2, with D unclear. This CDR3 comprises 14 residues. V was cut by 0 bases and J by 7 bases, with 15 bases left in between. In germline, CDR1 is GTSNPN, CDR2 SVGIG (reference sequence). The CDR3 DNA reads as TGTGCCTGGAGTGTACGATTGGGCGTCGGTGGCTACACCTTC. This translates into CAWSVRLGVGGYTF.